The 17 T cell receptor beta chains below all came from one sample that was sequenced in a study of blood T cell repertoires in COVID-19. Sequencing used immunoSEQ multiplex PCR; TCRdb keeps in-frame clones, though not all of them. The data contain about 170,000 clones, 84% of them singletons. What was sequenced was peripheral blood. These receptor sequences come from a woman older than 75 with COVID-19, enrolled during active disease.

The chain recombines TRBV7-2 with TRBJ2-1; maybe TRBD2 (6 bases). Trimming took 3 bases from V and 4 from J, leaving 7 bases between them. The CDR3 is made up of 13 amino acids. Looked up from germline, CDR1 is SGHTA and CDR2 is FQGNSA. This CDR3 is CASSFGGYNEQFF. The DNA for the CDR3 is TGTGCCAGCAGCTTCGGAGGGTACAATGAGCAGTTCTTC.

The CDR3 bases are TGTGCCAGCAGGAAGGACAGGCAGTCCTACGAGCAGTACTTC. It yields the protein CASRKDRQSYEQYF. The V gene is TRBV2, the J gene TRBJ2-7; TRBD1 aligns across 7 bases. CDR1 is SNHLY, CDR2 FYNNEI, per germline. V gave up 6 bases and J gave up 1 base; unmatched junction bases: 6. CDR3 length equals 14 residues.

The chain couples TRBV3-1 (or the pseudogene TRBV3-2) to TRBJ2-1; 8 nucleotides line up with TRBD2. J was trimmed by 5 bases and V by 4 bases; bases with no gene match: 7. CDR3 length: 15 amino acids. CDR1 LGHDT and CDR2 YNNKEL come from the germline V gene (reference sequence). The DNA for the CDR3 is TGTGCCAGCAGCCGGCTCGGGACTAGGGACAATGAGCAGTTCTTC. Its translation: CASSRLGTRDNEQFF.

The rearrangement uses TRBV5-6 and TRBJ1-6; TRBD1 is a possible D gene (6 bases). The CDR3 spans 18 residues. Deletions cut 0 bases from V and 0 bases from J, with 13 bases between. Germline V lookup: CDR1 SGHDT, CDR2 YYEEEE. In DNA form, the CDR3 reads TGTGCCAGCAGCTTGGGCAGGGGCGGGAGCTCCTATAATTCACCCCTCCACTTT. The encoded protein is CASSLGRGGSSYNSPLHF.

This clone was seen a few times. The genes are TRBV27 and TRBJ2-3; tentative D call: TRBD1 (5 bases). This CDR3 contains 18 residues. Trimming took off 3 bases at V and 0 bases at J, with 19 bases between the two ends. CDR1 and CDR2 from the germline V gene are MNHEY and SMNVEV (reference sequence). The CDR3 here is CASSFLGVGATSTDTQYF. The CDR3 bases are TGTGCCAGCAGTTTTCTCGGAGTAGGGGCGACTAGCACAGATACGCAGTATTTT.

The V gene is TRBV27, the J gene TRBJ2-3, with a weak D call TRBD2 (5 bases). Germline lookup yields CDR1 MNHEY and CDR2 SMNVEV (reference sequence). This CDR3 is 17 amino acids long. Trimming removed 5 bases at V and 0 bases at J, with 18 bases between. The CDR3: CASSETFIAGSTDTQYF. CDR3 in DNA: TGTGCCAGCAGTGAAACTTTCATTGCGGGTAGCACAGATACGCAGTATTTT.

The chain joins TRBV4-1 to TRBJ1-1; no clear D gene. With 0 bases removed from V and 0 bases from J, the gap between germline ends came to 11 bases. This CDR3 spans 16 amino acids. CDR1 MGHRA and CDR2 YSYEKL come from the germline V gene. As DNA, the CDR3 is TGCGCCAGCAGCCAAGAAGCCGAATACTTGAACACTGAAGCTTTCTTT. It specifies CASSQEAEYLNTEAFF.

J is TRBJ1-2 and V is TRBV27; 9 bases fit TRBD1. This CDR3 region has 15 residues. Germline loops: CDR1 MNHEY, CDR2 SMNVEV (reference sequence). Trimming cost V 5 bases and J 4 bases; bases outside gene matches: 8. The CDR3 coding sequence is TGTGCCAGCAGTCCGGCGGGACAGGGAATCTATGGCTACACCTTC. This sequence encodes CASSPAGQGIYGYTF.

This clone was counted a few times. This chain uses TRBV6-5 with TRBJ1-1; D might be TRBD1 (5 bases). The CDR3 sequence is 15 residues long. In germline, CDR1 is MNHEY, CDR2 SVGAGI. V lost 7 bases to trimming and J lost 1 base, with 16 bases between them. CDR3 sequence: CASTPWGVGNTEAFF. The CDR3 coding sequence is TGTGCCAGCACCCCTTGGGGGGTTGGGAACACTGAAGCTTTCTTT.

Comment on this clone: Additional DNA sequences in this sample encode the identical CDR3. V and J are TRBV27 and TRBJ2-7; 9 bases fit TRBD2. The CDR3 extends over 16 amino acids. V was clipped by 0 bases and J by 2 bases; unmatched bases: 5. CDR1 MNHEY and CDR2 SMNVEV come from the germline V gene (reference sequence). In nucleotides, the CDR3 is TGTGCCAGCAGTTTATCGCTGGGACTAGCCGCCTACGAGCAGTACTTC. Translation: CASSLSLGLAAYEQYF.

The CDR3 loop reads CASSGRTESSGNTIYF. The CDR3 region has the DNA TGTGCCAGTAGTGGACGGACAGAAAGCTCTGGAAACACCATATATTTT. The chain uses TRBV19 and TRBJ1-3, with a weak D call TRBD1 (6 bases). Germline V lookup: CDR1 LNHDA, CDR2 SQIVND (reference sequence). The CDR3 has 16 residues. V lost 5 bases and J 0 bases, leaving 14 bases between the germline ends.

The J gene is TRBJ1-2, the V gene TRBV7-2, with 9 bases identical to TRBD1. Germline V gene sequence: CDR1 SGHTA, CDR2 FQGNSA. The CDR3 loop spans 15 amino acids. Trimming took 7 bases from V and 7 from J; bases not matched to a gene: 13. CDR3 protein: CASTPTMGQGGGYTF. CDR3 DNA sequence: TGTGCCAGCACTCCAACGATGGGACAGGGAGGTGGCTACACCTTC.

This sequence joins TRBV30 and TRBJ1-5; tentatively, D is TRBD1 (6 bases). The CDR3 runs 15 residues. V was trimmed by 1 base and J by 0 bases, leaving 10 bases between them. Germline V gene sequence: CDR1 GTSNPN, CDR2 SVGIG (reference sequence). The CDR3 DNA sequence: TGTGCCTGGAGTGGCGGACAGTTTAGCAATCAGCCCCAGCATTTT. It codes for CAWSGGQFSNQPQHF.

J is TRBJ1-2 and V is TRBV18, with TRBD1 as a possible D gene (5 bases). V was shortened by 1 base and J by 4 bases, with 10 bases between the two germline ends. The germline V gene has CDR1 KGHSH and CDR2 LQKENI. This CDR3 contains 14 residues. In DNA, the CDR3 is TGTGCCAGCTCACCACAGGGGAATGGCTATGGCTACACCTTC. Translated, it gives CASSPQGNGYGYTF.

This rearrangement joins TRBV18 to TRBJ1-2; perhaps TRBD1 as D (5 bases). V was clipped by 2 bases and J by 5 bases, with 12 bases between them. The CDR3 has 14 residues. Germline V gene sequence: CDR1 KGHSH, CDR2 LQKENI. CDR3 in amino acids: CASSPIAGMYGYTF. The CDR3 nucleotides read TGTGCCAGCTCACCAATCGCAGGGATGTATGGCTACACCTTC. The entire variable domain, with the rest obtained from reference TRBV18 and TRBJ1-2, is as follows: NAGVMQNPRHLVRRRGQEARLRCSPMKGHSHVYWYRQLPEEGLKFMVYLQKENIIDESGMPKERFSAEFPKEGPSILRIQQVVRGDSAAYFCASSPIAGMYGYTFGSGTRLTVV.

This clone came up once. The rearrangement uses TRBV13 and TRBJ2-3, with a weak D call TRBD1 (6 bases). The CDR3 runs to 14 residues. V lost 5 bases to trimming and J lost 9 bases, with 18 bases between them. In germline, CDR1 is PRHDT, CDR2 FYEKMQ (reference sequence). The DNA of the CDR3 is TGTGCCAGCAGCCGCCTGGTGGACAGAGGGACGCAGTATTTT. Translated: CASSRLVDRGTQYF.

As DNA, the CDR3 is TGTGCCAGCAGTTTAGCCGGGACAGGGAATGAAAAACTGTTTTTT. Amino acid sequence: CASSLAGTGNEKLFF. The genes are TRBV27 and TRBJ1-4; 9 bases are shared with TRBD1. Germline CDR1 and CDR2: MNHEY and SMNVEV (reference sequence). The CDR3 runs 15 residues. V lost 2 bases, J lost 5 bases, and 3 bases stayed unmatched.